Listed below are T cell receptor beta chains from one sample, sequenced in a study of regulatory T cells in long-lasting Graves disease. TCRdb passed the multiplex PCR reads through MiXCR, listing each CDR3 protein once. The table records roughly 700,000 distinct CDR3 sequences, about 30% of them present only once. Sequencing was performed on peripheral blood mononuclear cells (PBMCs), taken when the disease was refractory, from a patient treated with antithyroid drugs. The origin of the receptors is a female donor with Graves disease. The conserved cysteine and the conserved F or W are not part of the CDR3 here. Size tells how often a clone was seen (once, few, many) or the class of an expanded clone, and some rows leave it out.

TRBV9	few	TRBJ2-3	ASSVAAGANTDTQY
TRBV20-1	-	TRBJ2-7	SAEAGGKEQY
TRBV10-3	-	TRBJ2-5	AISENRGQETQY
TRBV5-1	few	TRBJ2-2	ASSLVGRVTGELF
TRBV19	-	TRBJ1-1	ASSIGGPNTEAF
TRBV6-9	once	TRBJ1-3	ASSEVGGAGNTIY
TRBV6-1	few	TRBJ1-1	ASSRGQATEAF
TRBV6-5	-	TRBJ1-2	ASSYSGTGSYT
TRBV11-2	many	TRBJ2-5	ASSMDGETQY
TRBV9	-	TRBJ1-1	ASTATAIRTEAF
TRBV2	many	TRBJ2-7	ASSAYEQY
TRBV5-1	-	TRBJ2-7	ASRESYEQY
TRBV12-3/TRBV12-4	many	TRBJ1-2	ASSFGTGAHGYT